These 8 T cell receptor beta chains originate from one sample sequenced in a study of cytomegalovirus exposure and HLA in healthy donors. PCR involved 60 Vbeta and 13 Jbeta primers. The repertoire was sequenced with immunoSEQ multiplex PCR; TCRdb's copy has only in-frame clones and lacks some. This sample contains 45,000 or so clones. Sequenced: PBMCs. Receptor source: a male donor in good health and CMV-seronegative.

The rearrangement joins TRBV30 to TRBJ1-1; a weak D match, TRBD1 (6 bases). V was trimmed by 3 bases and J by 6 bases, leaving 17 bases between them. Germline assignment: CDR1 GTSNPN and CDR2 SVGIG (reference sequence). This CDR3 is 14 amino acids long. As DNA, the CDR3 is TGTGCCTGGAGGGGGAGGGGGGACGGCTCTGAAGCTTTCTTT. Its translation: CAWRGRGDGSEAFF.

This rearrangement joins TRBV18 to TRBJ2-7, with a weak D call TRBD2 (6 bases). Trimming took 3 bases from V and 2 from J, leaving 14 bases between them. The CDR3 extends over 15 amino acids. Looked up from germline, CDR1 is KGHSH and CDR2 is LQKENI. The CDR3 loop reads CASSPPLAYPYEQYF. For the CDR3, the DNA is TGTGCCAGCTCACCGCCCCTAGCGTACCCCTACGAGCAGTACTTC.

V gene TRBV4-2 combines with J gene TRBJ2-1, with 7 bases lining up with TRBD2. V trimming: 5 bases; J trimming: 6 bases; junction bases outside the gene matches: 19. Per the germline V gene, CDR1 is LGHNA and CDR2 is YNFKEQ. This CDR3 has 18 amino acids. The CDR3 loop is CASSGTGGWGGRTNEQFF. CDR3 DNA: TGTGCCAGCAGCGGTACCGGAGGGTGGGGGGGACGAACCAATGAGCAGTTCTTC.

V gene TRBV5-8 combines with J gene TRBJ2-1, with 7 bases aligning to TRBD2. The junction had 6 bases not matched to a gene; V was cut back by 3 bases and J by 12 bases. The germline gives CDR1 SGHTS, CDR2 YDEGEE. The CDR3 runs to 12 residues. The CDR3 DNA reads TGTGCCAGCAGCTGGGGACTATCGGTGCAGTTCTTC. Amino acid sequence: CASSWGLSVQFF.

V usage is TRBV11-2 and J usage is TRBJ2-3; D gene uncertain. This CDR3 spans 17 amino acids. Germline-derived CDR1 and CDR2 are SGHAT and FQNNGV. Trimming stripped 1 base from V and 1 base from J, with 15 bases between. The CDR3 protein is CASSLGGQSRRTDTQYF. The DNA for the CDR3 is TGTGCCAGCAGCTTAGGCGGTCAATCCCGGCGCACAGATACGCAGTATTTT.

The CDR3 region is CASSRTGSDYGYTF. In DNA form, the CDR3 reads TGTGCCAGCAGCCGGACAGGATCCGACTATGGCTACACCTTC. The chain combines TRBV5-4 with TRBJ1-2, with 7 nucleotides matching TRBD1. V lost 4 bases to trimming and J lost 3 bases; unmatched junction nucleotides: 6. This CDR3 region has 14 residues. Germline loops: CDR1 SGHNT, CDR2 YYREEE (reference sequence).

This chain connects TRBV28 to TRBJ2-6, with D unresolved. The CDR3 is 14 amino acids. Germline V gives CDR1 MDHEN, CDR2 SYDVKM. The V gene lost 6 bases and the J gene lost 2 bases, with 8 bases spanning the gap. As DNA, the CDR3 is TGTGCCAGCAGCGTCCGGGCTGGGGCCAACGTCCTGACTTTC. Its translation is CASSVRAGANVLTF.

The CDR3 bases are TGTGCCACCAGCAGAGATTTGGGAGATGAGCAGTTCTTC. Translating it yields CATSRDLGDEQFF. This chain joins TRBV15 and TRBJ2-1, with D perhaps matching TRBD2 (5 bases). The CDR3 sequence is 13 residues long. V was cut by 0 bases and J by 8 bases, with 8 bases left in between. Germline values: CDR1 LNHNV, CDR2 YYDKDF (reference sequence). The full variable domain, in which reference TRBV15 and TRBJ2-1 provide the parts outside the CDR3, is DAMVIQNPRYQVTQFGKPVTLSCSQTLNHNVMYWYQQKSSQAPKLLFHYYDKDFNNEADTPDNFQSRRPNTSFCFLDIRSPGLGDTAMYLCATSRDLGDEQFFGPGTRLTVL.